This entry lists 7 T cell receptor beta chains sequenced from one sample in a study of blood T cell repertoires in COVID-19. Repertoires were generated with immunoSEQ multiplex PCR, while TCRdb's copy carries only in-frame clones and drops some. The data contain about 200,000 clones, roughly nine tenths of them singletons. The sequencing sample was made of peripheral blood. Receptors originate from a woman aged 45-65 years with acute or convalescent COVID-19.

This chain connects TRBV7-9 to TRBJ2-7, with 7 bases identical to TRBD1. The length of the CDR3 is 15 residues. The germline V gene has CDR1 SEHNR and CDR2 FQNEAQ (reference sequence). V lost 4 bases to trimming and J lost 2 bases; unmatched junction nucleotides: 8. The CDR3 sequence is CASSSQGDTPYEQYF. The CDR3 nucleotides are TGTGCCAGCAGCTCTCAGGGGGACACTCCCTACGAGCAGTACTTC.

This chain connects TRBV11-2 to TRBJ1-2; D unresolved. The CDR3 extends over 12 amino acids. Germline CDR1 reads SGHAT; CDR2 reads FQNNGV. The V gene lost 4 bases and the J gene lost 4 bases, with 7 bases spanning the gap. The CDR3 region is CASSSYSYGYTF. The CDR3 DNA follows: TGTGCCAGCAGCTCATACAGCTATGGCTACACCTTC.

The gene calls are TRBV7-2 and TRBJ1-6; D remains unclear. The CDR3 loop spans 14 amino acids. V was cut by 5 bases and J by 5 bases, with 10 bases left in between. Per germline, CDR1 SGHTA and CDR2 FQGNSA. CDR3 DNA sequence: TGTGCCAGCAGCCCCTGGGCTAATAATTCACCCCTCCACTTT. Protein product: CASSPWANNSPLHF. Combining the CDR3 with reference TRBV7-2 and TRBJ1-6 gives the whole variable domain GAGVSQSPSNKVTEKGKDVELRCDPISGHTALYWYRQSLGQGLEFLIYFQGNSAPDKSGLPSDRFSAERTGGSVSTLTIQRTQQEDSAVYLCASSPWANNSPLHFGNGTRLTVT.

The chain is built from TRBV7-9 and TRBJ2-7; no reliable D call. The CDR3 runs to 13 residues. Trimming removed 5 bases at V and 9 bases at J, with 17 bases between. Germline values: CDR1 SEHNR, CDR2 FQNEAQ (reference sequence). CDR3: CASSPAVSSGQYF. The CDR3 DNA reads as TGTGCCAGCAGCCCCGCGGTCAGCTCCGGGCAGTACTTC.

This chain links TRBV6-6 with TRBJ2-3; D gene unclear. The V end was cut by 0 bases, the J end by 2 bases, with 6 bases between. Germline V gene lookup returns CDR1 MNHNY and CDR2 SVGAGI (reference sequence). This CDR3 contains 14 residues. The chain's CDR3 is CASSYSLFTDTQYF. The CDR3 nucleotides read TGTGCCAGCAGTTACTCCCTTTTCACAGATACGCAGTATTTT.

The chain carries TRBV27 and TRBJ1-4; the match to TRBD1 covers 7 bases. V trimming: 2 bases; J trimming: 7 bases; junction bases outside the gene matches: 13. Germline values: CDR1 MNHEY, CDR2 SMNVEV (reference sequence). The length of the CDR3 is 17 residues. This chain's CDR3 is CASSLRVRQGVFEKLFF. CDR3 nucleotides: TGTGCCAGCAGTTTACGGGTCAGGCAGGGGGTTTTTGAAAAACTGTTTTTT.

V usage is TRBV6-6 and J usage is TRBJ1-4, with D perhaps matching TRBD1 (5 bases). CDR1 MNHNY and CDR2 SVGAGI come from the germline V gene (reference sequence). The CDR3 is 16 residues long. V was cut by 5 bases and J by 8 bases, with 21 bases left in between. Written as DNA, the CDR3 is TGTGCCAGCAGTCGACGACAGAGAGGCGGAGGGGAAAAACTGTTTTTT. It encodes CASSRRQRGGGEKLFF.